Each of the 17 T cell receptor beta chains below was sequenced from the same sample in a study of response to subunit inactivated influenza vaccine. TCRdb processed the RT-PCR reads anew with MiXCR; each CDR3 protein has one entry. Of 500,000 to 750,000 distinct CDR3 sequences detected, 12% to 15% appear once; the ten largest clones hold 11%. The sequencing used PBMCs from blood, collected 11 to 12 days after vaccination. All receptors derive from a man aged 45-65 years who received an inactivated influenza vaccine.

Turning to this clonotype: A much bigger clone sits one base away, suggesting this may be a read error. The chain joins TRBV12-3 or TRBV12-4 to TRBJ2-1, with D perhaps TRBD2 (5 bases). The CDR3 contains 13 residues. CDR3 residues: CSSSPRVSGEQFF. CDR3 DNA sequence: TGTTCCAGCAGTCCGAGGGTGAGCGGTGAGCAGTTCTTC.

This chain joins TRBV20-1 and TRBJ2-5; 7 bases are shared with TRBD2. Germline CDR1 DFQATT, CDR2 SNEGSKA (reference sequence). V dropped 5 bases and J dropped 2; count of bases not matched to a gene: 8. The CDR3 has 14 amino acids. This CDR3 reads CSASDGGFQETQYF. CDR3 nucleotide sequence: TGCAGTGCTTCGGACGGGGGGTTTCAAGAGACCCAGTACTTC.

This clonotype was picked up many times. The V gene is TRBV20-1, the J gene TRBJ1-2; D remains unclear. The germline V gene encodes CDR1 DFQATT and CDR2 SNEGSKA (reference sequence). V was clipped by 3 bases and J by 2 bases, with 10 bases between them. The CDR3 runs to 13 residues. The CDR3 sequence: CSASSTTNYGYTF. The CDR3, as DNA: TGCAGTGCTAGTAGTACTACGAACTATGGCTACACCTTC.

This clonotype was detected only a few times. The chain recombines TRBV2 with TRBJ2-3; D gene unclear. The CDR3 has 13 amino acids. Germline assignment: CDR1 SNHLY and CDR2 FYNNEI. V was trimmed by 3 bases and J by 2 bases, leaving 6 bases between them. The CDR3 DNA reads as TGTGCCAGCAGTGAGGGGATCACAGATACGCAGTATTTT. This sequence encodes CASSEGITDTQYF.

As regards this clonotype: No conserved phenylalanine or tryptophan ends this CDR3, so it is likely a read error. It is unclear where the CDR3 begins or ends on the DNA, so no DNA is shown, and the CDR3 is as TCRdb lists it. The chain has TRBV2 and TRBJ2-1; TRBD2, the D gene given by the table, was not confirmed from the DNA. Both ends counted, the CDR3 spans 10 residues. From germline, CDR1 is SNHLY and CDR2 FYNNEI. The CDR3 loop is CASSAGTSAL.

This clonotype was recorded many times. CDR3 in DNA: TGTGCCAGTCAAAAAATCCAGTTCCTAGCTTCCGGGGAGCTGTTTTTT. Encoded protein: CASQKIQFLASGELFF. The chain couples TRBV27 to TRBJ2-2, with a weak D call TRBD2 (5 bases). This CDR3 contains 16 residues. Trimming removed 9 bases at V and 6 bases at J, with 23 bases between. In germline, CDR1 is MNHEY, CDR2 SMNVEV (reference sequence).

V is TRBV20-1 and J is TRBJ2-1; possible D gene TRBD1, 6 bases. Trimming left V 6 bases short and J 0 bases short, with 9 bases between. The CDR3 is 13 residues long. CDR1 and CDR2 (germline): DFQATT, SNEGSKA (reference sequence). CDR3 loop: CSAIRGSYNEQFF. The CDR3 region has the DNA TGCAGTGCAATCAGGGGCTCCTACAATGAGCAGTTCTTC.

This clonotype was counted between two and nine times. This chain uses TRBV5-1 with TRBJ2-3, with D possibly called TRBD1 or TRBD2 (5 bases each). V was clipped by 8 bases and J by 7 bases, with 20 bases between them. Per germline, CDR1 SGHRS and CDR2 YFSETQ. The length of the CDR3 is 14 residues. The CDR3 is CASQGSWDQNTQYF. DNA of the CDR3: TGCGCCAGTCAGGGCAGTTGGGACCAGAATACGCAGTATTTT. Using reference TRBV5-1 and TRBJ2-3 for the parts outside the CDR3, the full variable domain is KAGVTQTPRYLIKTRGQQVTLSCSPISGHRSVSWYQQTPGQGLQFLFEYFSETQRNKGNFPGRFSGRQFSNSRSEMNVSTLELGDSALYLCASQGSWDQNTQYFGPGTRLTVL.

This clonotype was seen a few times. J is TRBJ2-5 and V is TRBV18, with TRBD1 matching 7 bases. V shed 2 bases, J shed 1 base, and the junction held 10 bases outside the gene matches. CDR1 is KGHSH and CDR2 is LQKENI in the germline V gene. There are 17 residues in the CDR3. The CDR3 DNA follows: TGTGCCAGCTCACCAACCGACAGGGCGAGACCCCAAGAGACCCAGTACTTC. Translation: CASSPTDRARPQETQYF.

This clonotype was detected only a few times. The V gene is TRBV11-2, the J gene TRBJ1-6; D is undetermined. Trimming cost V 5 bases and J 8 bases, with 16 bases left between them. This CDR3 comprises 15 residues. Germline V gene sequence: CDR1 SGHAT, CDR2 FQNNGV. The CDR3, as DNA: TGTGCCAGCAGCACAAGAACCGGGTCCTATTCACCCCTCCACTTT. Protein: CASSTRTGSYSPLHF. Based on the CDR3 plus reference TRBV11-2 and TRBJ1-6, the full variable domain is EAGVAQSPRYKIIEKRQSVAFWCNPISGHATLYWYQQILGQGPKLLIQFQNNGVVDDSQLPKDRFSAERLKGVDSTLKIQPAKLEDSAVYLCASSTRTGSYSPLHFGNGTRLTVT.

The CDR3 spells CASSLELAGAYREQFF. CDR3 coding DNA: TGCGCCAGCAGCTTGGAGCTAGCGGGTGCCTATAGGGAGCAGTTCTTC. This chain joins TRBV5-1 and TRBJ2-1, with 8 bases matching TRBD2. CDR3 length: 16 amino acids. Germline V gene lookup returns CDR1 SGHRS and CDR2 YFSETQ. V was pared by 0 bases and J by 10 bases, with 12 bases of the junction left unmatched.

This clonotype was seen repeatedly, ten times or more. The J gene is TRBJ2-1, the V gene TRBV9; no firm D call. This CDR3 contains 15 residues. The germline CDR1 and CDR2 sequences are SGDLS and YYNGEE. Trimming left V 3 bases short and J 7 bases short, with 17 bases between. DNA for the CDR3: TGTGCCAGCAGCGCCCGTGTGAACCATCGGAATGAGCAGTTCTTC. The encoded protein is CASSARVNHRNEQFF. Filled out from reference TRBV9 and TRBJ2-1, the complete variable domain reads DSGVTQTPKHLITATGQRVTLRCSPRSGDLSVYWYQQSLDQGLQFLIQYYNGEERAKGNILERFSAQQFPDLHSELNLSSLELGDSALYFCASSARVNHRNEQFFGPGTRLTVL.

In its sample, this clonotype was seen a few times. The chain couples TRBV27 to TRBJ2-5; a weak D match, TRBD1 (5 bases). The CDR3 covers 14 residues. The V end lost 6 bases, the J end lost 2 bases, and 13 bases lay between the germline ends. Germline V lookup: CDR1 MNHEY, CDR2 SMNVEV (reference sequence). In nucleotides, the CDR3 is TGTGCCAGCAGCGAACGACAGACACAAGAGACCCAGTACTTC. Translated, it gives CASSERQTQETQYF.

This clonotype was counted many times. CDR3 amino acids: CASSQWTGGYEQYF. CDR3 DNA: TGCGCCAGCAGCCAGTGGACAGGGGGCTACGAGCAGTACTTC. This sequence joins TRBV4-1 and TRBJ2-7; 10 bases are shared with TRBD1. Germline CDR1 is MGHRA and CDR2 is YSYEKL. V shed 3 bases, J shed 3 bases, and the junction held 2 bases outside the gene matches. The CDR3 is 14 residues long.

The V and J genes are TRBV28 and TRBJ1-1, with D tentatively TRBD1 (5 bases). Trimming left V 2 bases short and J 6 bases short, with 13 bases between. This CDR3 spans 14 amino acids. In germline, CDR1 is MDHEN, CDR2 SYDVKM. The CDR3 DNA is TGTGCCAGCAGTTTACTGGGACGGATCCCTGAAGCTTTCTTT. Protein: CASSLLGRIPEAFF. The variable domain in full, completed from reference TRBV28 and TRBJ1-1, reads DVKVTQSSRYLVKRTGEKVFLECVQDMDHENMFWYRQDPGLGLRLIYFSYDVKMKEKGDIPEGYSVSREKKERFSLILESASTNQTSMYLCASSLLGRIPEAFFGQGTRLTVV.

This chain uses TRBV5-1 with TRBJ1-2, with TRBD1 identical over 7 bases. V shed 0 bases and J 1 base; nucleotides not matched to a gene: 3. Germline lookup yields CDR1 SGHRS and CDR2 YFSETQ. The CDR3 has 15 amino acids. For the CDR3, the DNA is TGCGCCAGCAGCTTGGGGACAGGCCGTAACTATGGCTACACCTTC. This gives the protein CASSLGTGRNYGYTF. Full variable domain (outside the CDR3, taken from reference TRBV5-1 and TRBJ1-2): KAGVTQTPRYLIKTRGQQVTLSCSPISGHRSVSWYQQTPGQGLQFLFEYFSETQRNKGNFPGRFSGRQFSNSRSEMNVSTLELGDSALYLCASSLGTGRNYGYTFGSGTRLTVV.

This clonotype has at least ten counts. This chain joins TRBV20-1 and TRBJ2-4; 7 bases are shared with TRBD1. Germline V gene lookup returns CDR1 DFQATT and CDR2 SNEGSKA (reference sequence). CDR3 size: 14 residues. V was pared by 0 bases and J by 6 bases, with 5 bases of the junction left unmatched. The DNA of the CDR3 is TGCAGTGCTAGAGATTCGACAGGGAGAAACATTCAGTACTTC. Its translation: CSARDSTGRNIQYF.